This T cell receptor beta chain is drawn from a study of CD8+ T cells in alopecia areata. Documented treatment: oral pan-JAK inhibitor, 5-10 mg twice daily. Isolation of CD4+ and CD8+ T cells from PBMCs was achieved by sorting. Once RNA had been extracted, it was reverse transcribed into cDNA to act as the sequencing template. Using immunoSEQ multiplex PCR, the repertoire was profiled, and TCRdb retains in-frame clones only, with some absent. The sample lists a few hundred thousand clones, around two fifths occurring once. V gave up 1 base and J gave up 10 bases, with 8 bases separating them. CDR1 GTSNPN and CDR2 SVGIG come from the germline V gene (reference sequence). The CDR3 covers 11 residues.

The clonotype comes from a human donor with alopecia areata. This sample comprised CD4+ T cells sorted from blood, obtained between weeks 30 and 35, from a patient treated with tofacitinib. The chain recombines TRBV30 with TRBJ2-1, with D uncertain. The CDR3 DNA sequence: TGTGCCTGGAGTGCCCTGAGGGAGCAGTTCTTC. Encoded protein: CAWSALREQFF.